This entry concerns a single T cell receptor beta chain. Its target is not known. The CDR3 loop spans 15 amino acids. Germline V gene sequence: CDR1 LNHDA, CDR2 SQIVND (reference sequence). Between the trimmed V and J ends, which lost 4 bases and 2 bases, there was a span of 11 bases. This sample is drawn from a study of cytomegalovirus exposure and HLA in healthy donors. Study-wide results and limits: A classifier reportedly called cytomegalovirus status with high sensitivity and specificity. Subsequent analysis revealed that first-cohort TCR clusters tended to co-occur in the 120 or so validation repertoires. In vitro testing confirmed a few CMV-associated chains as specific for CMV antigens. The listing of 150 to 200 TCR beta chains classed them as cytomegalovirus-associated.

The protocol was immunoSEQ multiplex PCR, while the TCRdb copy is restricted to in-frame clones and leaves out a portion. The sample yields approximately 150,000 clones, 70% to 90% seen once. The source is a man younger than 35 in good health and CMV-seropositive. The sample comprised PBMCs. This chain links TRBV19 with TRBJ1-4; D gene unclear. The CDR3 region is CASSTARETNEKLFF. CDR3 sequence (DNA): TGTGCCAGTAGTACCGCCCGGGAGACTAATGAAAAACTGTTTTTT.